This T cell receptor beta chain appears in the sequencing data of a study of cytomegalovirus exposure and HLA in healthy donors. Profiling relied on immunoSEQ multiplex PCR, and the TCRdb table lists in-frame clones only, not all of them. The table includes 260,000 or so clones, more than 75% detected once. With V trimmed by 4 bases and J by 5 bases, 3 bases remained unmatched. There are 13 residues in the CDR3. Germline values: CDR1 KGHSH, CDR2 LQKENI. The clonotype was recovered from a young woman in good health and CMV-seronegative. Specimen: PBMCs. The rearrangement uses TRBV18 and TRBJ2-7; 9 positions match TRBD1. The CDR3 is CASSLGQGNEQYF. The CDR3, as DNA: TGTGCCAGCTCACTGGGACAGGGTAACGAGCAGTACTTC.